This TCR beta chain is from a study of T cells expressing NK-cell markers. Turning to the study itself: Serological testing identified seven of the eight sequenced donors as HCMV-seropositive and one as seronegative.

TCRdb reprocessed the 5' RACE reads and reports one entry per CDR3 protein, with no DNA. The sample has about 450,000 distinct CDR3 sequences, and its top ten clones hold 7.3%. This CDR3 comprises 18 residues. The germline gives CDR1 MNHEY, CDR2 SVGAGI. In regard to this clonotype: Its antigen remains unknown.

Whole-study findings and limits: Expanded NKG2C+ T cell clones were not confirmed as HCMV-specific.

This clonotype was sampled from a woman aged 18 to 75 in good health. The sample comprised blood T cells: a sorted CD56 or NKG2C T cell subset, CD4+ or CD8+ T cells, or bulk PBMC T cells (not recorded which). The V and J genes are TRBV6-5 and TRBJ2-1; TCRdb names TRBD2, which stays unverified in the absence of DNA. CDR3 loop: CASSYSGSRAVSYNEQFF.